This T cell receptor beta chain came from a study of regulatory and conventional T cells in RAG deficiency. Findings and caveats of the study: Other subsets showed roughly 9.9-fold reductions, but Treg unique TCR beta sequences fell roughly 96-fold in these patients.

Sequenced by immunoSEQ multiplex PCR; TCRdb stores in-frame clones only, minus some. The sample carries about 50,000 clones, 85% to 90% recorded once. Note on this clone: Its antigen is unknown.

Blood CD4+ CD25-low CD127-high conventional T cells supplied the genomic DNA template. These data were also reused for a study on regulatory T cells. That paper adds: Amplification used 52 TRBV primers and 13 TRBJ primers. Regulatory T cells showed the strongest V-J pair restriction and V/J gene skewing among patient repertoires.

This receptor was identified in a human donor in good health. The material sequenced was CD4+ effector T cells sorted from blood.

The CDR3 protein is CASSQIRGTEAFF. CDR3 nucleotide sequence: TGCGCCAGCAGCCAAATCCGGGGCACTGAAGCTTTCTTT. The chain uses TRBV5-1 and TRBJ1-1; D is unresolved. The CDR3 length is 13 residues. V was shortened by 4 bases and J by 4 bases, with 11 bases between the two germline ends. Germline V lookup: CDR1 SGHRS, CDR2 YFSETQ.